What follows are 2 T cell receptor beta chains derived from one specimen sequenced in a study of CD8 T cells in ankylosing spondylitis. Each CDR3 protein is one row after TCRdb ran MiXCR on the 5' RACE reads. The top ten hold over 1.1% of the sample, which has approximately 46,000 distinct CDR3 sequences, around 10% seen once. Sequencing used blood, either unsorted or a sorted T cell fraction (not recorded which). Source of these receptors: a male donor with ankylosing spondylitis or in good health (not recorded which).

This clonotype was counted a few times. The chain combines TRBV5-1 with TRBJ1-6; possible D gene TRBD1, 5 bases. Between the trimmed V and J ends, which lost 0 bases and 6 bases, there was a span of 10 bases. The CDR3 extends over 15 amino acids. CDR1 and CDR2 from the germline V gene are SGHRS and YFSETQ. The chain's CDR3 is CASSLGGYGNSPLHF. The CDR3 DNA reads TGCGCCAGCAGCTTGGGGGGGTACGGTAATTCACCCCTCCACTTT.

This clonotype has ten or more counts. CDR3 residues: CASSIADLDTQYF. The CDR3 bases are TGTGCCAGCAGCATAGCAGATCTAGATACGCAGTATTTT. The genes are TRBV3-1 and TRBJ2-3; D ambiguous. This CDR3 has 13 residues. Between the trimmed V and J ends, which lost 5 bases and 5 bases, there was a span of 11 bases. Germline CDR1 is LGHDT and CDR2 is YNNKEL (reference sequence).